This paragraph reports one T cell receptor beta chain. The trim removed 2 bases at V and 9 bases at J, leaving 11 bases unmatched. Per the germline V gene, CDR1 is MNHEY and CDR2 is SMNVEV (reference sequence). The length of the CDR3 is 17 residues. Produced via immunoSEQ multiplex PCR; TCRdb's table is partial and in-frame only. The sample holds under 200,000 clones, approximately 92% seen once. The sample originates from a study of blood T cell repertoires in COVID-19. The V call is TRBV27, the J call TRBJ2-1, with 12 nucleotides matching TRBD1. The sequence was collected from a man aged 50 to 59 with acute or convalescent COVID-19. Sequenced: peripheral blood. CDR3 protein: CASSLRRDRGQYTEQFF. In nucleotides, the CDR3 is TGTGCCAGCAGTTTACGCCGGGACAGGGGGCAATATACTGAGCAGTTCTTC.